One sample yielded the 27 T cell receptor beta chains listed below, sequenced in a study of CD8 T cells in ankylosing spondylitis. TCRdb re-called the 5' RACE reads with MiXCR, one entry per CDR3 protein. This repertoire shows 180,000 or so distinct CDR3 sequences, 11% found once; its top ten account for about 29%. Sample: blood, either unsorted or a sorted T cell fraction (not recorded which). The receptor set was obtained from a male donor with ankylosing spondylitis or in good health (not recorded which).

This clonotype was seen repeatedly, ten times or more. The CDR3 nucleotides are TGCAGCGTCGCAGGGGGTCGGACCTACGAGCAGTACTTC. As protein: CSVAGGRTYEQYF. This rearrangement joins TRBV29-1 to TRBJ2-7; 7 bases are shared with TRBD1. The J segment lost 2 bases and the V segment lost 6 bases, leaving 7 bases of the junction unmatched. Germline CDR1 is SQVTM and CDR2 is ANQGSEA. The CDR3 has 13 residues.

In its sample, this clonotype was seen many times. This chain links TRBV5-1 with TRBJ2-2, with D possibly TRBD2 on 5 matching bases. V was clipped by 2 bases and J by 1 base, with 9 bases between them. The CDR3 covers 15 residues. Looked up from germline, CDR1 is SGHRS and CDR2 is YFSETQ. The chain's CDR3 is CASSLREGNTGELFF. The CDR3 nucleotides read TGCGCCAGCAGCTTAAGAGAGGGGAACACCGGGGAGCTGTTTTTT.

Points on this clonotype: A clone one base away is much larger, so this may be a read error. The chain is built from TRBV12-3 or TRBV12-4 and TRBJ1-1, with 8 bases identical to TRBD1. The CDR3 length is 13 residues. The CDR3: CTSSLDRGPGAFF. CDR3 coding DNA: TGTACCAGCAGCCTAGACAGGGGACCAGGGGCTTTCTTT.

This clonotype has a handful of counts. Sequence at one end of the junction differs from germline and may be a read error. The chain carries TRBV20-1 and TRBJ2-5; D is possibly TRBD2 (6 bases). The V gene's germline CDR1 is DFQATT and CDR2 SNEGSKA (reference sequence). The length of the CDR3 is 15 residues. DNA of the CDR3: TGCTGTGCTAGAGATCACGGGGGTAACCAAGAGACCCAGTACTTC. Amino acid sequence: CCARDHGGNQETQYF.

This clonotype was seen at least ten times. The chain links TRBV20-1 to TRBJ2-1; D may be TRBD2 (7 bases). CDR3 length equals 15 residues. V was cut by 2 bases and J by 3 bases, with 14 bases left in between. Germline CDR1 DFQATT, CDR2 SNEGSKA (reference sequence). CDR3 region: CSARFPGEGYNEQFF. CDR3 sequence (DNA): TGCAGTGCTAGATTTCCAGGGGAGGGCTACAATGAGCAGTTCTTC.

This clonotype has at least ten counts. The rearrangement links TRBV14 to TRBJ2-5; weak D call: TRBD2 (5 bases). The CDR3 is 15 residues long. Germline assignment: CDR1 SGHDN and CDR2 FVKESK. Trimming removed 0 bases at V and 4 bases at J, with 12 bases between. The CDR3 DNA reads TGTGCCAGCAGCCAAGATCTAAGAGGGTCAGAGACCCAGTACTTC. Translated, it gives CASSQDLRGSETQYF.

The table lists this clonotype with many counts. The V gene is TRBV9, the J gene TRBJ1-2, with a weak D call TRBD1 (5 bases). Per germline, CDR1 SGDLS and CDR2 YYNGEE. This CDR3 is 12 amino acids long. Trimming left V 4 bases short and J 3 bases short, with 7 bases between. The CDR3 region has the DNA TGTGCCAGCAGCAGGGACGACTATGGCTACACCTTC. Protein sequence: CASSRDDYGYTF.

In its sample, this clonotype was seen many times. The CDR3 coding sequence is TGTGCCAGCAGCCCCGGGGTAGTGGGGTCCGAGCAGTACTTC. Translating it yields CASSPGVVGSEQYF. The chain links TRBV27 to TRBJ2-7, with TRBD2 as a possible D gene (5 bases). Germline V gene sequence: CDR1 MNHEY, CDR2 SMNVEV (reference sequence). The CDR3 is 14 residues long. The ends were cut back, 6 bases at V and 6 bases at J, with 18 bases in the middle.

This clonotype has ten or more counts. The V and J genes are TRBV5-1 and TRBJ2-2; 7 nucleotides align to TRBD1. The CDR3 is 18 residues long. Germline values: CDR1 SGHRS, CDR2 YFSETQ. Losses at the gene ends were 2 bases for V and 0 bases for J; bases not matched to a gene: 10. DNA of the CDR3: TGCGCCAGCAGCTTCAAACCCCCCGGGACAGCGAACACCGGGGAGCTGTTTTTT. It encodes CASSFKPPGTANTGELFF.

At least ten counts were recorded for this clonotype. The V gene is TRBV12-3 or TRBV12-4, the J gene TRBJ2-1, with TRBD2 identical over 13 bases. Trimming took 4 bases from V and 3 from J; bases not matched to a gene: 0. The CDR3 runs 15 residues. CDR3 in DNA: TGTGCCAGCAGTTGGACTAGCGGGAGCTACAATGAGCAGTTCTTC. Amino acid sequence: CASSWTSGSYNEQFF.

V usage is TRBV5-1 and J usage is TRBJ1-1; maybe TRBD1 (6 bases). Trimming shortened V by 1 base and J by 4 bases, and 14 bases separated the two germline ends. The germline V gene encodes CDR1 SGHRS and CDR2 YFSETQ. This CDR3 region has 15 residues. CDR3 sequence reads: CASSLTGPPSTEAFF. The CDR3, as DNA: TGCGCCAGCAGCTTGACAGGGCCTCCGAGCACTGAAGCTTTCTTT.

This clonotype was counted only a few times. The chain combines TRBV6-5 with TRBJ2-7, with 9 bases fitting TRBD2. The junction had 6 bases not matched to a gene; V was cut back by 2 bases and J by 1 base. The CDR3 contains 16 residues. Germline-derived CDR1 and CDR2 are MNHEY and SVGAGI. The CDR3 region has the DNA TGTGCCAGCAGTTACAATCGACTAGCGGTGTCCTACGAGCAGTACTTC. Protein product: CASSYNRLAVSYEQYF.

This clonotype came up many times. The chain has TRBV4-1 and TRBJ2-7; D is undetermined. V dropped 4 bases and J dropped 5 bases, with 18 bases sitting between them. The CDR3 is 15 amino acids. Germline V gene sequence: CDR1 MGHRA, CDR2 YSYEKL. The CDR3 sequence: CASSPRQSSTHEQYF. For the CDR3, the DNA is TGCGCCAGCAGCCCGAGGCAATCGAGTACCCACGAGCAGTACTTC.

Ten or more counts support this clonotype. The rearrangement joins TRBV5-1 to TRBJ2-2; D unresolved. The V end was cut by 0 bases, the J end by 4 bases, with 10 bases between. Per the germline V gene, CDR1 is SGHRS and CDR2 is YFSETQ. The CDR3 runs 15 residues. The CDR3 reads CASSLVQFGTGELFF. CDR3 nucleotide sequence: TGCGCCAGCAGCTTGGTCCAGTTCGGCACCGGGGAGCTGTTTTTT.

This clonotype was seen ten or more times. The rearrangement links TRBV7-8 to TRBJ1-2; TRBD1 matches 9 bases. The trim removed 4 bases at V and 2 bases at J, leaving 8 bases unmatched. Germline loops: CDR1 SGHVS, CDR2 FQNEAQ. This CDR3 contains 16 residues. The CDR3: CASSSTTGTGNYGYTF. CDR3 nucleotides: TGTGCCAGCAGCTCAACAACCGGGACAGGGAACTATGGCTACACCTTC.

This clonotype has at least ten counts. This chain uses TRBV27 with TRBJ2-3; D not resolved. The CDR3 contains 15 residues. The V gene lost 3 bases and the J gene lost 2 bases, with 12 bases spanning the gap. Looked up from germline, CDR1 is MNHEY and CDR2 is SMNVEV (reference sequence). CDR3 residues: CASSLRRLTTDTQYF. The CDR3 DNA reads as TGTGCCAGCAGTTTGAGGAGACTCACCACAGATACGCAGTATTTT.

This clonotype was picked up many times. V gene TRBV20-1 combines with J gene TRBJ2-2; 8 bases are shared with TRBD2. V trimming: 0 bases; J trimming: 4 bases; junction bases outside the gene matches: 13. Looked up from germline, CDR1 is DFQATT and CDR2 is SNEGSKA (reference sequence). The CDR3 is made up of 18 amino acids. The CDR3 DNA follows: TGCAGTGCTAGAGATCTTAAGCGGGGGACTACATCCACCGGGGAGCTGTTTTTT. Translated, it gives CSARDLKRGTTSTGELFF.

This clonotype was recorded many times. The rearrangement joins TRBV28 to TRBJ2-3; 9 bases fit TRBD2. The CDR3 is 14 amino acids. The trim removed 3 bases at V and 8 bases at J, leaving 6 bases unmatched. Germline-derived CDR1 and CDR2 are MDHEN and SYDVKM. CDR3 in amino acids: CASSFRGGAGTQYF. The CDR3 nucleotides are TGTGCCAGCAGTTTCCGCGGGGGGGCGGGTACGCAGTATTTT.

This clonotype was recorded many times. CDR3: CSARWGTGPFQKQYF. CDR3 DNA sequence: TGCAGTGCCAGGTGGGGGACAGGGCCTTTTCAGAAGCAGTACTTC. The chain combines TRBV20-1 with TRBJ2-7, with TRBD1 matching over 9 bases. The CDR3 runs 15 residues. The V gene end was trimmed by 6 bases and the J gene end by 8 bases; junction bases not matched to a gene: 17. Germline V CDR1 and CDR2: DFQATT, SNEGSKA (reference sequence).

This rearrangement joins TRBV12-3 or TRBV12-4 to TRBJ2-3; D possibly corresponds to TRBD2 (5 bases). Trimming cost V 0 bases and J 2 bases, with 9 bases left between them. The length of the CDR3 is 15 residues. For the CDR3, the DNA is TGTGCCAGCAGTTTAGCACTAGTACTCACAGATACGCAGTATTTT. This translates into CASSLALVLTDTQYF.

The sample holds many counts of this clonotype. This sequence joins TRBV29-1 and TRBJ2-3; tentative D call: TRBD2 (5 bases). The length of the CDR3 is 13 residues. V dropped 7 bases and J dropped 0 bases, with 11 bases sitting between them. Germline CDR1 SQVTM, CDR2 ANQGSEA. CDR3 coding DNA: TGCAGCGCCGACGGGGAGAGCACAGATACGCAGTATTTT. Translating it yields CSADGESTDTQYF.

This clonotype has ten or more counts. This chain joins TRBV20-1 and TRBJ2-1; 10 bases match TRBD2. CDR1 and CDR2 from the germline V gene are DFQATT and SNEGSKA (reference sequence). The CDR3 is made up of 15 amino acids. Trimming cost V 2 bases and J 4 bases; bases outside gene matches: 5. The CDR3 spells CSARRSGGAYNEQFF. CDR3 DNA: TGCAGTGCTAGACGAAGCGGGGGGGCGTACAATGAGCAGTTCTTC.

The table lists this clonotype with many counts. V usage is TRBV15 and J usage is TRBJ1-5; unclear D gene. Germline V CDR1 and CDR2: LNHNV, YYDKDF (reference sequence). This CDR3 spans 13 amino acids. Trimming took 0 bases from V and 4 from J, leaving 4 bases between them. CDR3 in DNA: TGTGCCACCAGCAGAGACAGGAATCAGCCCCAGCATTTT. Encoded protein: CATSRDRNQPQHF.

A note on this clonotype: Being one base from a much bigger clone, this may be a read error. This chain uses TRBV15 with TRBJ2-1, with 8 bases aligning to TRBD2. This CDR3 spans 17 amino acids. Germline trimming cut 0 bases from V and 12 bases from J; bases unmatched to any gene: 16. Germline CDR1 is LNHNV and CDR2 is YYDKDF (reference sequence). The CDR3 sequence is CATSRDPRLASLPTQFF. The CDR3 bases are TGTGCCACCAGCAGAGATCCGAGACTAGCGTCCCTTCCTACGCAGTTCTTC.

The chain is built from TRBV7-2 and TRBJ2-3; D may be TRBD1 (6 bases). Trimming left V 5 bases short and J 1 base short, with 13 bases between. Germline values: CDR1 SGHTA, CDR2 FQGNSA. CDR3 length equals 15 residues. For the CDR3, the DNA is TGTGCCAGCAGCGTCGGGACATTTCGCACAGATACGCAGTATTTT. Protein product: CASSVGTFRTDTQYF.

This clonotype was counted ten times or more. This chain uses TRBV20-1 with TRBJ1-1; weak D call: TRBD1 (5 bases). CDR3 length equals 10 residues. The V end was cut by 5 bases, the J end by 8 bases, with 9 bases between. Germline V gene sequence: CDR1 DFQATT, CDR2 SNEGSKA (reference sequence). In DNA form, the CDR3 reads TGCAGTGCTGACCGGGACGAAGCTTTCTTT. Protein: CSADRDEAFF.

This clonotype was counted at least ten times. This chain uses TRBV12-3 or TRBV12-4 with TRBJ2-3, with D unresolved. V was cut by 5 bases and J by 2 bases, with 14 bases left in between. The CDR3 consists of 15 residues. CDR3 amino acids: CASSRYRDFTDTQYF. CDR3 sequence (DNA): TGTGCCAGCAGTCGTTACAGAGATTTCACAGATACGCAGTATTTT.